A single sample is the source of the 3 T cell receptor beta chains below, sequenced in a study of T-cell reconstitution after alpha-beta-depleted transplantation in children. Unique molecular identifiers were built into the TCRbeta library. Each CDR3 protein gets one entry after TCRdb re-called the PCR reads with MiXCR. This table holds 300,000 or so distinct CDR3 sequences, approximately 9.8% found once. Sequencing used PBMCs from the stem cell graft donor, obtained from the stem cell graft. The receptors here all came from a human donor who donated a stem cell graft to a child with SCID.

In its sample, this clonotype was seen a few times. The chain uses TRBV20-1 and TRBJ2-7, with D possibly being TRBD2 (6 bases). The germline V gene encodes CDR1 DFQATT and CDR2 SNEGSKA (reference sequence). This CDR3 spans 13 amino acids. The V end was cut by 3 bases, the J end by 6 bases, with 15 bases between. The CDR3 DNA follows: TGCAGTGCTAGTCAGTTAGCGGTCCGCGAGCAGTACTTC. Translating it yields CSASQLAVREQYF.

This clonotype was seen at least ten times. V usage is TRBV9 and J usage is TRBJ2-3; 8 bases line up with TRBD2. There are 16 residues in the CDR3. Germline V gene data show CDR1 as SGDLS and CDR2 as YYNGEE. V shed 3 bases and J 0 bases; nucleotides not matched to a gene: 6. CDR3 nucleotides: TGTGCCAGCAGCGCGGGGGGGAATCCTAGCACAGATACGCAGTATTTT. It translates to CASSAGGNPSTDTQYF.

The genes are TRBV7-9 and TRBJ2-5, with 13 bases identical to TRBD2. CDR3 size: 15 residues. From germline, CDR1 is SEHNR and CDR2 FQNEAQ (reference sequence). V lost 7 bases to trimming and J lost 3 bases; unmatched junction nucleotides: 5. The CDR3 reads CASTVLAGGKETQYF. DNA for the CDR3: TGTGCCAGCACGGTACTAGCGGGGGGGAAAGAGACCCAGTACTTC.